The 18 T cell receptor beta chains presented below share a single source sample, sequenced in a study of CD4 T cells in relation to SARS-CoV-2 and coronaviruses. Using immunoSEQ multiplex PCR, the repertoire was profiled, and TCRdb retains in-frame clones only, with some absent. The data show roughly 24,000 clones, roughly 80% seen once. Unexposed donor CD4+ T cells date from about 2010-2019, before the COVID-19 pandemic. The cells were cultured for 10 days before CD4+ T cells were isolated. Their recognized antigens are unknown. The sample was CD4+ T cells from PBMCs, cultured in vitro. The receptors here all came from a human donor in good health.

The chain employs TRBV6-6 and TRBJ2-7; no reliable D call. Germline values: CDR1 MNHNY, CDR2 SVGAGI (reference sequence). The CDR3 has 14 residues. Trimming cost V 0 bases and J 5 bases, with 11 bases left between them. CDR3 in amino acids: CASSYSIQGNEQYF. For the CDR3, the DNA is TGTGCCAGCAGTTACTCGATCCAAGGCAACGAGCAGTACTTC.

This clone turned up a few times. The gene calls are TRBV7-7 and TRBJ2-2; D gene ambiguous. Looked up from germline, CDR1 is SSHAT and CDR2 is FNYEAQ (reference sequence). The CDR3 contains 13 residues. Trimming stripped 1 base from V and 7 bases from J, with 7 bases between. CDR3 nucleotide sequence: TGTGCCAGCAGCTTAGGACCCAACGGGGAGCTGTTTTTT. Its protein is CASSLGPNGELFF.

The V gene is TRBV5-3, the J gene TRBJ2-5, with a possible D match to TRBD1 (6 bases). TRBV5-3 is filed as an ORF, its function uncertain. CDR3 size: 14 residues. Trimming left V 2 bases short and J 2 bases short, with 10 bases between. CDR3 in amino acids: CARSLQGEQETQYF. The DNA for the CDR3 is TGTGCCAGAAGCTTACAGGGAGAACAAGAGACCCAGTACTTC.

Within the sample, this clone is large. The CDR3 DNA is TGTGCCAGCAGTTCCCCTCGTAGCGGGAGGACCAATGAGCAGTTCTTC. This gives the protein CASSSPRSGRTNEQFF. J is TRBJ2-1 and V is TRBV6-5; TRBD2 matches at 10 bases. Germline V gene sequence: CDR1 MNHEY, CDR2 SVGAGI. The CDR3 is 16 amino acids. The V segment lost 4 bases and the J segment 6 bases; nucleotides outside the gene matches: 9.

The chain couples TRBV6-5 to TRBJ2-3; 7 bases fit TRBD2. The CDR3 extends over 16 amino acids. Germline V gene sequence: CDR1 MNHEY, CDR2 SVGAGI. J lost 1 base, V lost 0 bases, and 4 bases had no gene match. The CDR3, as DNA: TGTGCCAGCAGTTACTCGAGCGGGAAAGGCACAGATACGCAGTATTTT. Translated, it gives CASSYSSGKGTDTQYF.

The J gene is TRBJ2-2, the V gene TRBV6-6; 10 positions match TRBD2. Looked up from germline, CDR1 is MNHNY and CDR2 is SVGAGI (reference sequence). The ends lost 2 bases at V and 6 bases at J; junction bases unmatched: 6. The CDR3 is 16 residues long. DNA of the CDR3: TGTGCCAGCAGTTACGGGACTAGCGACGTCGCCGGGGAGCTGTTTTTT. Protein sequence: CASSYGTSDVAGELFF.

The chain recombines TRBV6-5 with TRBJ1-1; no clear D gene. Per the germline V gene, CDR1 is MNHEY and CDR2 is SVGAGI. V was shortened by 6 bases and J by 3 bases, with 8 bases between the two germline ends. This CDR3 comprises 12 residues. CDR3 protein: CASRRVDTEAFF. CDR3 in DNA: TGTGCCAGCAGGAGGGTAGACACTGAAGCTTTCTTT.

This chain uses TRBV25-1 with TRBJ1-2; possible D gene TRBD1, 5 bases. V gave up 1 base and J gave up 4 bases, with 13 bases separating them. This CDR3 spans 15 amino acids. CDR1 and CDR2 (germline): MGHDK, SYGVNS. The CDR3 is CASSESAGMSYGYTF. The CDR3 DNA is TGTGCCAGCAGTGAATCGGCAGGGATGTCCTATGGCTACACCTTC.

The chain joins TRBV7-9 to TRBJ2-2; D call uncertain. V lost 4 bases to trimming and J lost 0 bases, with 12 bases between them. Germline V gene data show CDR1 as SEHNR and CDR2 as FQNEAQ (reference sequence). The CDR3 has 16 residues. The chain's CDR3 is CASSSDRAPNTGELFF. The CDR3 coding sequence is TGTGCCAGCAGCTCCGATAGGGCGCCGAACACCGGGGAGCTGTTTTTT.

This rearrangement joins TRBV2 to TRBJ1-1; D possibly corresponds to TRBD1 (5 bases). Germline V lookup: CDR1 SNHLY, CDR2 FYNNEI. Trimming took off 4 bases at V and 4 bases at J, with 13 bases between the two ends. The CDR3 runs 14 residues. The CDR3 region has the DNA TGTGCCAGCAGTGTTGAGGGGACGGTCACTGAAGCTTTCTTT. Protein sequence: CASSVEGTVTEAFF.

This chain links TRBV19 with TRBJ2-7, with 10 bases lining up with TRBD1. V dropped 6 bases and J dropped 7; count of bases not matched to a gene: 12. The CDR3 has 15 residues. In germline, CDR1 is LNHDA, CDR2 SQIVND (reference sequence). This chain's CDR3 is CASSPRTGGIGEQYF. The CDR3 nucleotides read TGTGCCAGTAGCCCGAGGACAGGGGGAATAGGAGAGCAGTACTTC.

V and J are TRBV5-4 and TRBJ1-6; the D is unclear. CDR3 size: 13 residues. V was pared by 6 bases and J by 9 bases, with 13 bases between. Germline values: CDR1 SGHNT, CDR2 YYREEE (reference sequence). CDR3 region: CASTREGISPLHF. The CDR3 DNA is TGTGCCAGCACGAGGGAGGGAATTTCACCCCTCCACTTT.

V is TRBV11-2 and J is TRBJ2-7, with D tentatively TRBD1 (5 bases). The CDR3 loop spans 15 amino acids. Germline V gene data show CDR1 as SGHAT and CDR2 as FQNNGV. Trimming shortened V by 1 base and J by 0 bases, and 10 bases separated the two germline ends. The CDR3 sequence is CASSLGTTSSYEQYF. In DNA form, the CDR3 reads TGTGCCAGCAGCTTAGGGACAACGAGCTCCTACGAGCAGTACTTC.

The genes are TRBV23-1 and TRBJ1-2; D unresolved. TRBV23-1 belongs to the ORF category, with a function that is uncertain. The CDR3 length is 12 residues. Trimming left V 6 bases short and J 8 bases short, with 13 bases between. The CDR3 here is CASSPPRAGYTF. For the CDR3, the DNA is TGCGCCAGCAGCCCTCCCCGGGCCGGCTACACCTTC.

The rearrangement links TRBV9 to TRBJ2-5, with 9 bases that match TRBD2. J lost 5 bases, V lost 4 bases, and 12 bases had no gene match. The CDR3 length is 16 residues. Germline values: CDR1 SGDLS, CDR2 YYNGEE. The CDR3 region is CASSPAPRSGSETQYF. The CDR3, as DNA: TGTGCCAGCAGCCCCGCCCCTCGTAGCGGGAGTGAGACCCAGTACTTC.

The CDR3 region is CASSEASGSIGALQFF. Written as DNA, the CDR3 is TGTGCCAGCAGTGAGGCTAGCGGGAGTATTGGCGCCTTGCAGTTCTTC. The chain couples TRBV2 to TRBJ2-1, with 10 bases that match TRBD2. CDR3 length: 16 amino acids. The J segment lost 12 bases and the V segment lost 3 bases, leaving 14 bases of the junction unmatched. CDR1 and CDR2 (germline): SNHLY, FYNNEI. Variable domain in full (rest from reference TRBV2 and TRBJ2-1): EPEVTQTPSHQVTQMGQEVILRCVPISNHLYFYWYRQILGQKVEFLVSFYNNEISEKSEIFDDQFSVERPDGSNFTLKIRSTKLEDSAMYFCASSEASGSIGALQFFGPGTRLTVL.

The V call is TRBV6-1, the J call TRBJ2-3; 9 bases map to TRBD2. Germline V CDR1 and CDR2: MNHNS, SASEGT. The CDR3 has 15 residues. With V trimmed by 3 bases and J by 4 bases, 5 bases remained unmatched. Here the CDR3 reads CASSEGPSGADTQYF. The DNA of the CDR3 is TGTGCCAGCAGTGAGGGGCCTAGCGGGGCAGATACGCAGTATTTT.

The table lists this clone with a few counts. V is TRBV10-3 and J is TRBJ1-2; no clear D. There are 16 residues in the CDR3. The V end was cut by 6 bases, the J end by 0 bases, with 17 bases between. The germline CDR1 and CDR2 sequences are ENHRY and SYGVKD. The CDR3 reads CAIRMVGERTNYGYTF. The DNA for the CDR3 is TGTGCCATCAGAATGGTCGGGGAACGTACTAACTATGGCTACACCTTC.